Listed below are T cell receptor beta chains from one sample, sequenced in a study of cytomegalovirus exposure and HLA in healthy donors. Assay used: immunoSEQ multiplex PCR; TCRdb lists only in-frame clones, some missing. The profile shows about 130,000 clones, 70% to 85% of them singletons. Sequencing was performed on PBMCs. These receptors came from a boy aged 2 to 10 in good health and CMV-seronegative. Both conserved end residues are part of each CDR3. The D gene is left open where the match is weak. The size of a clone is reported for some rows only, either as once, few or many, or as a class for expanded clones.

TRBV6-6	NA	14	NA	TRBJ1-5	CASSYLGGDQPQHF	TGTGCCAGCAGTTACTTGGGAGGGGATCAGCCCCAGCATTTT
TRBV6-5	TRBD1	14	NA	TRBJ2-6	CASSHRGGANVLTF	TGTGCCAGCAGTCACAGGGGTGGGGCCAACGTCCTGACTTTC
TRBV28	NA	13	NA	TRBJ2-5	CASSFRGSETQYF	TGTGCCAGCAGTTTTAGGGGGTCTGAGACCCAGTACTTC
TRBV4-1	NA	13	NA	TRBJ1-2	CASSLGAGDGYTF	TGCGCCAGCAGCCTTGGTGCGGGGGATGGCTACACCTTC
TRBV27	NA	11	NA	TRBJ1-3	CASSSGNTIYF	TGTGCCAGCAGCTCCGGAAACACCATATATTTT
TRBV27	NA	14	once	TRBJ1-2	CASSLVPGNYGYTF	TGTGCCAGCAGTTTAGTCCCGGGAAACTATGGCTACACCTTC
TRBV7-9	NA	17	NA	TRBJ1-1	CASSLARIRSPTGQAFF	TGTGCCAGCAGCTTAGCGAGAATAAGGTCCCCGACAGGTCAGGCTTTCTTT
TRBV4-1	TRBD2	19	NA	TRBJ2-3	CASSQLTGLEDWGTDTQYF	TGCGCCAGCAGCCAACTAACGGGACTAGAGGACTGGGGCACAGATACGCAGTATTTT
TRBV6-4	NA	15	NA	TRBJ2-2	CASSERGGNTGELFF	TGTGCCAGCAGTGAGAGGGGGGGGAACACCGGGGAGCTGTTTTTT
TRBV5-8	NA	16	once	TRBJ1-6	CASSLGQFLGNSPLHF	TGTGCCAGCAGCCTAGGACAGTTCCTCGGAAATTCACCCCTCCACTTT
TRBV15	NA	19	NA	TRBJ2-1	CATSRGITTTVEGVNEQFF	TGTGCCACCAGCAGAGGTATAACTACGACTGTTGAGGGGGTCAATGAGCAGTTCTTC
TRBV13	TRBD2	17	once	TRBJ2-3	CASSLETGGPGTDTQYF	TGTGCCAGCAGCTTGGAAACGGGGGGGCCAGGCACAGATACGCAGTATTTT
TRBV5-5	NA	16	NA	TRBJ2-2	CASSLPEGLDTGELFF	TGTGCCAGCAGCTTGCCGGAGGGGTTAGACACCGGGGAGCTGTTTTTT
TRBV6-5	NA	14	NA	TRBJ1-5	CASSLDTNHKPQHF	TGTGCCAGCAGTTTGGACACCAATCATAAACCCCAGCATTTT
TRBV4-2	NA	17	NA	TRBJ2-1	CASSQDGVGGRRREQFF	TGTGCCAGCAGCCAAGATGGGGTTGGGGGCCGACGGAGGGAGCAGTTCTTC
TRBV4-3	NA	18	NA	TRBJ2-1	CASSQEVLWAPNYNEQFF	TGCGCCAGCAGCCAAGAAGTCCTCTGGGCCCCAAACTACAATGAGCAGTTCTTC
TRBV18	NA	14	NA	TRBJ1-3	CASSLGISGNTIYF	TGTGCCAGCTCACTCGGGATTTCTGGAAACACCATATATTTT
TRBV30	TRBD1	15	once	TRBJ1-5	CAWSEGTGMGQPQHF	TGTGCCTGGAGTGAAGGGACAGGGATGGGGCAGCCCCAGCATTTT
TRBV30	TRBD1	14	NA	TRBJ1-6	CAWTGGRNNSPLHF	TGTGCCTGGACAGGGGGTCGCAATAATTCACCCCTCCACTTT
TRBV4-2	NA	18	NA	TRBJ2-6	CASSQSRDSFEGANVLTF	TGTGCCAGCAGCCAATCCCGGGACTCCTTTGAGGGGGCCAACGTCCTGACTTTC
TRBV5-1	TRBD1	14	NA	TRBJ1-1	CASSYNLQGKAAFF	TGCGCCAGCAGCTACAACCTACAGGGGAAGGCAGCTTTCTTT
TRBV13	NA	14	NA	TRBJ2-7	CASSSFGGPYEQYF	TGTGCCAGCAGCTCCTTCGGGGGGCCCTACGAGCAGTACTTC
TRBV4-1	NA	14	NA	TRBJ2-5	CASSQAPGEETQYF	TGCGCCAGCAGCCAGGCCCCAGGGGAAGAGACCCAGTACTTC
TRBV18	TRBD1	16	NA	TRBJ2-5	CASSLEGTAAQETQYF	TGTGCCAGCTCACTTGAGGGGACAGCAGCCCAAGAGACCCAGTACTTC
TRBV2	TRBD2	17	NA	TRBJ2-1	CASSGGLAGGNYNEQFF	TGTGCCAGCAGTGGCGGACTAGCGGGAGGAAACTACAATGAGCAGTTCTTC
TRBV4-1	NA	18	NA	TRBJ1-6	CASSQDTGSRIFNSPLHF	TGCGCCAGCAGCCAAGATACGGGGTCTCGGATCTTTAATTCACCCCTCCACTTT
TRBV15	TRBD2	16	NA	TRBJ2-2	CATSRVAGGPSGELFF	TGTGCCACCAGCAGGGTGGCGGGAGGGCCCTCCGGGGAGCTGTTTTTT